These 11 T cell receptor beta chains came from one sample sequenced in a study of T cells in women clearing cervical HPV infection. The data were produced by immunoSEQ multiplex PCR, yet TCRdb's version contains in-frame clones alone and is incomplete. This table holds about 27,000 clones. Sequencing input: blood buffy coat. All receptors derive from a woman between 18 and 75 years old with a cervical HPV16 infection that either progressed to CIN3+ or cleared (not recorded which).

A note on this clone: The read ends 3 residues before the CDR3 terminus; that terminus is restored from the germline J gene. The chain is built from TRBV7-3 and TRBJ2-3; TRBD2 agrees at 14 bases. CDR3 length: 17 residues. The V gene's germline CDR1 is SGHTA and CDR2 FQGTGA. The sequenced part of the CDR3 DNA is TGTGCCAGCAGCACTCAAACGGGACTAGCGGGAGAGGGAACG. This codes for CASSTQTGLAGEGT. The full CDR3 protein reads CASSTQTGLAGEGTQYF.

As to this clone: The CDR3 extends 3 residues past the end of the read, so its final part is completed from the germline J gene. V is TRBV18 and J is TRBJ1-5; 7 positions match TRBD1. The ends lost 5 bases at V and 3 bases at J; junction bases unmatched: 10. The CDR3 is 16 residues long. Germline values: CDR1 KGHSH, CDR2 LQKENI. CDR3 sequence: CASSSSDRAFNQPQHF. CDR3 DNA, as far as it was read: TGTGCCAGCTCATCTTCCGACAGGGCCTTCAATCAGCCC.

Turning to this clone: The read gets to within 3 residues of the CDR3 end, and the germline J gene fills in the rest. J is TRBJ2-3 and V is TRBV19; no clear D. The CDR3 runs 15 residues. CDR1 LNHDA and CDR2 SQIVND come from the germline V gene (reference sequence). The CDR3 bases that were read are TGTGCCAGTATCATCACACCCTATAGCAATCAGCCG. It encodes CASIITPYSNQP. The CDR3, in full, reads CASIITPYSNQPQYF.

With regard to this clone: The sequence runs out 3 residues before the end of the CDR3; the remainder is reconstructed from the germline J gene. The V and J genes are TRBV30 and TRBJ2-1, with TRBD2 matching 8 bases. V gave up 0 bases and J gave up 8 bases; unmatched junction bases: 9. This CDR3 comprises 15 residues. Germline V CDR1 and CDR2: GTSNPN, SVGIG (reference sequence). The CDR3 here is CAWSVGLAGMDEQFF. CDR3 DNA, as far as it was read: TGTGCCTGGAGTGTAGGGCTAGCGGGCATGGATGAG. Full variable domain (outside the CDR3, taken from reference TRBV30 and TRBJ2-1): SQTIHQWPATLVQPVGSPLSLECTVEGTSNPNLYWYRQAAGRGLQLLFYSVGIGQISSEVPQNLSASRPQDRQFILSSKKLLLSDSGFYLCAWSVGLAGMDEQFFGPGTRLTVL.

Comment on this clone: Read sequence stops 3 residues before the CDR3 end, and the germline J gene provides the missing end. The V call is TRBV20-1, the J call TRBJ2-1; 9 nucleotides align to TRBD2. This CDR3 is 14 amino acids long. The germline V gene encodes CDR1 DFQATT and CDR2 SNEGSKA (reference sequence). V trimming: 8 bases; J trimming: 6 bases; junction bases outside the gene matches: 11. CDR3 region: CSILLSGSGNEQFF. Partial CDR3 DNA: TGCAGTATCCTCCTTAGCGGGAGTGGCAATGAG.

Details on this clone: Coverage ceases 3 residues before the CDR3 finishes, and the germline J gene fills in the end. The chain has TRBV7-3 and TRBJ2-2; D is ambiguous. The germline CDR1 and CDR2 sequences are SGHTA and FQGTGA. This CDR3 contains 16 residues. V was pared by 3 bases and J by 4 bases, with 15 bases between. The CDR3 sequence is CASSFSQNPGTGELFF. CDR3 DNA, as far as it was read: TGTGCCAGCAGCTTCTCTCAGAACCCGGGCACCGGGGAG.

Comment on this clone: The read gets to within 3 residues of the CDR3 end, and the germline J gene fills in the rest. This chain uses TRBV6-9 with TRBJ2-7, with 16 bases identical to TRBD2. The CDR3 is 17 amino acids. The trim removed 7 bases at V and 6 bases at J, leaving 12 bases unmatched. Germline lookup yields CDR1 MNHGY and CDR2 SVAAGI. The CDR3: CASTPPGLAGGPREQYF. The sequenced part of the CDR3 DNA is TGTGCCAGCACTCCTCCGGGACTAGCGGGAGGGCCGCGCGAG.

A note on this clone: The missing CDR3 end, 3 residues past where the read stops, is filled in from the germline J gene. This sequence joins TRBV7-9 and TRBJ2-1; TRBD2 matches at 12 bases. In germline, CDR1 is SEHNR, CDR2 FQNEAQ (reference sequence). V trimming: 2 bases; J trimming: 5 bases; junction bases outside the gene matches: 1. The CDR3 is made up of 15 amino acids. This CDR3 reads CASSLLAGGDNEQFF. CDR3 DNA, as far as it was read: TGTGCCAGCAGCTTACTAGCGGGGGGGGACAATGAG.

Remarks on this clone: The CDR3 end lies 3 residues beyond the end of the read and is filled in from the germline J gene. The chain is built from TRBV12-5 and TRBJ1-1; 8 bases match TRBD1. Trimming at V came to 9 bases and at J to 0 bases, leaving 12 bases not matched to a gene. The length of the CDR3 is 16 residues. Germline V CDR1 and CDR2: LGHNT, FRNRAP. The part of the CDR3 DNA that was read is TGTGCTAGGGTTCTCAGGGACAGGAACATGAACACTGAA. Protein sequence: CARVLRDRNMNTE. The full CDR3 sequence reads CARVLRDRNMNTEAFF.

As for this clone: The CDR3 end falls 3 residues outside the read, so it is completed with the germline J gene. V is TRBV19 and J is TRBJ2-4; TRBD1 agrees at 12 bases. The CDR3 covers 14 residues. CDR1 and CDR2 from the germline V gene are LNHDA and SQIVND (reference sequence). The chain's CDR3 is CASNPGQGAFGQYF. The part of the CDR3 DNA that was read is TGTGCCAGTAACCCGGGACAGGGGGCCTTCGGT.

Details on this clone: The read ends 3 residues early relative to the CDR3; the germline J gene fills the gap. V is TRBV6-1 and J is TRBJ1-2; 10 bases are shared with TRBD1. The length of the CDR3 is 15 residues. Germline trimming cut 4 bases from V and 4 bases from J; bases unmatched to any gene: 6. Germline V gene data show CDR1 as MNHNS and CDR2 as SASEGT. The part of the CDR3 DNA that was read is TGTGCCAGCAGTGGGCCGGGACAGGGGATCTATGGC. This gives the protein CASSGPGQGIYG. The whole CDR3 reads CASSGPGQGIYGYTF.